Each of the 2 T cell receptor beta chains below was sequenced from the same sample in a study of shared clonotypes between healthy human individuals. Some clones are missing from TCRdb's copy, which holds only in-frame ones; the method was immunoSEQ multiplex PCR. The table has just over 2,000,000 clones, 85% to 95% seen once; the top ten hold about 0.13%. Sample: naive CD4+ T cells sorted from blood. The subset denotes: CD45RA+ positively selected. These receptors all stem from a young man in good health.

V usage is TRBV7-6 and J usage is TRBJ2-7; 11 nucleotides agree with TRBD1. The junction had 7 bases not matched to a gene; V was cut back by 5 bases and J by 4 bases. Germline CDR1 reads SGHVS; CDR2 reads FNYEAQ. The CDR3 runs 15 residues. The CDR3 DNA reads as TGTGCCAGCAGCCCCCCCGGGACAGGGGGATACGAGCAGTACTTC. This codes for CASSPPGTGGYEQYF. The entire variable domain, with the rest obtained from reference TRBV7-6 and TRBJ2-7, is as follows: GAGVSQSPRYKVTKRGQDVALRCDPISGHVSLYWYRQALGQGPEFLTYFNYEAQQDKSGLPNDRFSAERPEGSISTLTIQRTEQRDSAMYRCASSPPGTGGYEQYFGPGTRLTVT.

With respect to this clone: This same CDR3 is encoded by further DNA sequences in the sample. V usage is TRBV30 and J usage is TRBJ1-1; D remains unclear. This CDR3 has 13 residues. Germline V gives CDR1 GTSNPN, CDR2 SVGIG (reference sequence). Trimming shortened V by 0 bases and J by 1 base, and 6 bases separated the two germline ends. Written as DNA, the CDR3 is TGTGCCTGGAGTGTAGCGAGGAACACTGAAGCTTTCTTT. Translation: CAWSVARNTEAFF.